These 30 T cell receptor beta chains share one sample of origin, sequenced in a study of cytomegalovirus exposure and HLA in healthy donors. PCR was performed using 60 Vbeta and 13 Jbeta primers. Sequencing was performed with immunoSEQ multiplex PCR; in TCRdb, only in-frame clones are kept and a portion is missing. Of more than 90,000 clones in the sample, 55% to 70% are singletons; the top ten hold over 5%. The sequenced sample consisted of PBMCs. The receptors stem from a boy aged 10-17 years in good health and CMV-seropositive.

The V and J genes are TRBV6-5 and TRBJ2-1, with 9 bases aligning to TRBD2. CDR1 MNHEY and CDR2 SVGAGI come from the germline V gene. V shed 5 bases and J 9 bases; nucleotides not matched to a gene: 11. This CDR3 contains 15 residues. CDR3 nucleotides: TGTGCCAGCAGTCACCGACGGGCGGGAGGGTTTGAGCAGTTCTTC. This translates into CASSHRRAGGFEQFF.

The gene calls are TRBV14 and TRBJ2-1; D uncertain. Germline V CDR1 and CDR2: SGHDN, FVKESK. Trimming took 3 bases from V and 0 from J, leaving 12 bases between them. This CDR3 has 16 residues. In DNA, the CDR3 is TGTGCCAGCAGCCATTCCCGCTTGAGCTCCTACAATGAGCAGTTCTTC. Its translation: CASSHSRLSSYNEQFF.

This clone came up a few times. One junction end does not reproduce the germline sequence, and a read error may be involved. The CDR3 protein is CASREATGSVIYEQYF. Written as DNA, the CDR3 is TGTGCCAGCAGGGAAGCTACCGGGAGCGTCATCTACGAGCAGTACTTC. The chain links TRBV6-1 to TRBJ2-7; D might be TRBD2 (6 bases). This CDR3 is 16 amino acids long. Germline V gene lookup returns CDR1 MNHNS and CDR2 SASEGT.

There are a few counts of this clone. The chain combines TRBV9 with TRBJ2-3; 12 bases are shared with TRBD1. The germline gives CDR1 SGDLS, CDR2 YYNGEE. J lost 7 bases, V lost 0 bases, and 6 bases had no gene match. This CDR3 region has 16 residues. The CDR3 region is CASSVAPGTGGNTQYF. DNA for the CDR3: TGTGCCAGCAGCGTAGCTCCCGGGACAGGGGGCAATACGCAGTATTTT.

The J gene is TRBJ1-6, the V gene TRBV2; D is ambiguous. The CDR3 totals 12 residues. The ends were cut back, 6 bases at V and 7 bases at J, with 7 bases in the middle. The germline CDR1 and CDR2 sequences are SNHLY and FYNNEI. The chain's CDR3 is CASRHRNSPLHF. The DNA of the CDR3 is TGTGCCAGCAGACACAGAAATTCACCCCTCCACTTT.

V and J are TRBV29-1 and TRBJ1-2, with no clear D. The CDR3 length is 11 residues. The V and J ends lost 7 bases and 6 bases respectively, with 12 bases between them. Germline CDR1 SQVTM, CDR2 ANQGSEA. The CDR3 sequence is CSAFGLNGYTF. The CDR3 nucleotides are TGCAGCGCCTTCGGGTTAAATGGCTACACCTTC.

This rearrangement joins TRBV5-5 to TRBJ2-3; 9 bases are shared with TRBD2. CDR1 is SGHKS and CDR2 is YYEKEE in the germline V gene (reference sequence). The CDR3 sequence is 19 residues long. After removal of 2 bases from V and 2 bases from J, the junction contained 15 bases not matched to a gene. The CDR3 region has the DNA TGTGCCAGCAGCTTAGCGTTTTCGTGGCTAGCGGGGTCCACAGATACGCAGTATTTT. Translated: CASSLAFSWLAGSTDTQYF. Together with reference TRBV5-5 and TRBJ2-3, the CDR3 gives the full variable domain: DAGVTQSPTHLIKTRGQQVTLRCSPISGHKSVSWYQQVLGQGPQFIFQYYEKEERGRGNFPDRFSARQFPNYSSELNVNALLLGDSALYLCASSLAFSWLAGSTDTQYFGPGTRLTVL.

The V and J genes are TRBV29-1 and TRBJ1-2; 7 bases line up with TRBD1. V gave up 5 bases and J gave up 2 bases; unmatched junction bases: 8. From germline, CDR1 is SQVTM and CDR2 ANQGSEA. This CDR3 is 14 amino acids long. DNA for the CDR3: TGCAGCGTTAGACACAGGGGATCCAACTATGGCTACACCTTC. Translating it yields CSVRHRGSNYGYTF.

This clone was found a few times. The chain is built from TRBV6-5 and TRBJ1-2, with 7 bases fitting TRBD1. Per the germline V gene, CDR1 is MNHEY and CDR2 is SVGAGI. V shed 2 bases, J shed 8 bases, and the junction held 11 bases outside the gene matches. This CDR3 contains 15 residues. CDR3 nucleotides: TGTGCCAGCAGTTACACAGGGACAGTAGCAGACGGCTACACCTTC. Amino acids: CASSYTGTVADGYTF.

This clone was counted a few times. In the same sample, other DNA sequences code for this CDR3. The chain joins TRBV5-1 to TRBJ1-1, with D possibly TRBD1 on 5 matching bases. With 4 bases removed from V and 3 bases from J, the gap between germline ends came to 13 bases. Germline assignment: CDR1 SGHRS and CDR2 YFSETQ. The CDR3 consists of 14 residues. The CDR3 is CASSPRGGDTEAFF. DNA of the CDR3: TGCGCCAGCAGCCCCCGGGGGGGAGACACTGAAGCTTTCTTT.

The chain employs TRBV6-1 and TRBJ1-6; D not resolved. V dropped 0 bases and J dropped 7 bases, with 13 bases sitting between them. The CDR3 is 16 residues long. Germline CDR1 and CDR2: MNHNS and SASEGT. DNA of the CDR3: TGTGCCAGCAGTGAAGCTATCGGCAGGTTCAATTCACCCCTCCACTTT. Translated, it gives CASSEAIGRFNSPLHF.

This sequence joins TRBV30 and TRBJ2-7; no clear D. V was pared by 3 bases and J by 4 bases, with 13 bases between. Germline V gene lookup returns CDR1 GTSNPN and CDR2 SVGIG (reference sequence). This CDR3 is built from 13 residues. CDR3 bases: TGTGCCTGGAGGCGAGGCGGTCCGTACGAGCAGTACTTC. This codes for CAWRRGGPYEQYF.

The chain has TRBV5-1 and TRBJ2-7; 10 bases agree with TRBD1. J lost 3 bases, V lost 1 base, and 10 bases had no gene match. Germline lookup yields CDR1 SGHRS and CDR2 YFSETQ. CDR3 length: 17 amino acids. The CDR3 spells CASSLTLPGQGFYEQYF. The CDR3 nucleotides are TGCGCCAGCAGCTTGACCCTCCCGGGACAGGGGTTCTACGAGCAGTACTTC.

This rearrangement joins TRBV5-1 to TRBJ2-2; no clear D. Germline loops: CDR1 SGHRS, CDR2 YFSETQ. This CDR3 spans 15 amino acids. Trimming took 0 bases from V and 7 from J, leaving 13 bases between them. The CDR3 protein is CASSLDWVAGGELFF. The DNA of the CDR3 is TGCGCCAGCAGCTTGGACTGGGTCGCAGGCGGGGAGCTGTTTTTT.

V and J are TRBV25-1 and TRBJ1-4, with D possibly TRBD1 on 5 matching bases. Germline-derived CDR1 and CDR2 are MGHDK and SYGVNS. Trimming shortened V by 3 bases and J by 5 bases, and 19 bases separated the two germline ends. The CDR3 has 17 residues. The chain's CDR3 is CASSEWGGGAKNEKLFF. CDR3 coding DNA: TGTGCCAGCAGTGAGTGGGGGGGAGGGGCGAAGAATGAAAAACTGTTTTTT.

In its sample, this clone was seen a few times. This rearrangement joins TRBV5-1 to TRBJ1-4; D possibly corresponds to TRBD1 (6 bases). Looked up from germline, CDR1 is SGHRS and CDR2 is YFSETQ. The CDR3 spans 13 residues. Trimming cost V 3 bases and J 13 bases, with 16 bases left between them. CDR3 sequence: CASSSGTQGRLFF. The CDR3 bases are TGCGCCAGCAGCTCAGGGACGCAGGGGAGACTGTTTTTT.

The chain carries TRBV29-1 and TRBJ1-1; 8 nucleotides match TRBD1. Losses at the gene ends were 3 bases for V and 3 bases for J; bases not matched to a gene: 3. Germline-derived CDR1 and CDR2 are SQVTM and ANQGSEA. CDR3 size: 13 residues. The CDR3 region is CSVDETGDTEAFF. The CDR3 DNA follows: TGCAGCGTTGACGAGACAGGGGACACTGAAGCTTTCTTT. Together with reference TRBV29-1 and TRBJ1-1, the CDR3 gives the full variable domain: SAVISQKPSRDICQRGTSLTIQCQVDSQVTMMFWYRQQPGQSLTLIATANQGSEATYESGFVIDKFPISRPNLTFSTLTVSNMSPEDSSIYLCSVDETGDTEAFFGQGTRLTVV.

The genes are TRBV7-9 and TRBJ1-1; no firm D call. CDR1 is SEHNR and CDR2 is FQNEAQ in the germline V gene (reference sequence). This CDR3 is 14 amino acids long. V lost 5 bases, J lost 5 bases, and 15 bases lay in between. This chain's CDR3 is CASSPDLRGTEAFF. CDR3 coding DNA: TGTGCCAGCAGCCCGGACCTTCGGGGAACTGAAGCTTTCTTT.

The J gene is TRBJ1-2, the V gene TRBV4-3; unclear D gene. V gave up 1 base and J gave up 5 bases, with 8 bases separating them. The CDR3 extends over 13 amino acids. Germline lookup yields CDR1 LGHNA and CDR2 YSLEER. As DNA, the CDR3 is TGCGCCAGCAGCCAAGCCCCCGAGTATGGCTACACCTTC. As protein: CASSQAPEYGYTF.

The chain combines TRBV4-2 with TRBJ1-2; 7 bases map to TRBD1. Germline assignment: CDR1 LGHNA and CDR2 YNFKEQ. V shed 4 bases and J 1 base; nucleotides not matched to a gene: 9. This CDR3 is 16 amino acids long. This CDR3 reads CASSRVDREDNYGYTF. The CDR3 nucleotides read TGTGCCAGCAGCCGGGTAGACAGGGAGGATAACTATGGCTACACCTTC.

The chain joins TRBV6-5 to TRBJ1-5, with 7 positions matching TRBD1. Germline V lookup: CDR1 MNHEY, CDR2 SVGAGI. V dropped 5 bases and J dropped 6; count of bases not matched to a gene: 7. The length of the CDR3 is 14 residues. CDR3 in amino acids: CASSPDRLIQPQHF. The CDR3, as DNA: TGTGCCAGCAGTCCGGACAGGTTGATTCAGCCCCAGCATTTT.

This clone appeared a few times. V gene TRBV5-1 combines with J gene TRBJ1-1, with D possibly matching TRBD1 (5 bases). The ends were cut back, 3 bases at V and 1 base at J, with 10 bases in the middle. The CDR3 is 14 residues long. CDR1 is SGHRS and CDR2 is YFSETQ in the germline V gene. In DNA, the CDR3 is TGCGCCAGCAGCTGGGGACTCGGGAACACTGAAGCTTTCTTT. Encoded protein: CASSWGLGNTEAFF.

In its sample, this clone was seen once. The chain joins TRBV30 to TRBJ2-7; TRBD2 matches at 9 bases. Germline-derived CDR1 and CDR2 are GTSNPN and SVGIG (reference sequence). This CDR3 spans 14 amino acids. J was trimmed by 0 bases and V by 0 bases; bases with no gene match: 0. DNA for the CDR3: TGTGCCTGGAGTGTACTAGCGGGCTCCTACGAGCAGTACTTC. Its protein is CAWSVLAGSYEQYF. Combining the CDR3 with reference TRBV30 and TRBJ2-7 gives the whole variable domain SQTIHQWPATLVQPVGSPLSLECTVEGTSNPNLYWYRQAAGRGLQLLFYSVGIGQISSEVPQNLSASRPQDRQFILSSKKLLLSDSGFYLCAWSVLAGSYEQYFGPGTRLTVT.

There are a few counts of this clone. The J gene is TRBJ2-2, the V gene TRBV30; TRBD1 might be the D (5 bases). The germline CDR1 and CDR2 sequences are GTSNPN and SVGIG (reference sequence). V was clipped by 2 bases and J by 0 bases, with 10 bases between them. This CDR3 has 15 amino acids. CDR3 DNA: TGTGCCTGGAGTTTGAAGGGGTCGAACACCGGGGAGCTGTTTTTT. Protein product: CAWSLKGSNTGELFF. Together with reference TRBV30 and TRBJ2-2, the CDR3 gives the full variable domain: SQTIHQWPATLVQPVGSPLSLECTVEGTSNPNLYWYRQAAGRGLQLLFYSVGIGQISSEVPQNLSASRPQDRQFILSSKKLLLSDSGFYLCAWSLKGSNTGELFFGEGSRLTVL.

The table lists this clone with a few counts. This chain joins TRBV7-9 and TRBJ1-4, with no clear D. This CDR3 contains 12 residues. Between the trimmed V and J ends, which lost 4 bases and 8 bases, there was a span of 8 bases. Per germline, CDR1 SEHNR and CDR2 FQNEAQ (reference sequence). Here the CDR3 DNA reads TGTGCCAGCAGCTCGCCGGGAGAAAAACTGTTTTTT. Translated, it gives CASSSPGEKLFF.

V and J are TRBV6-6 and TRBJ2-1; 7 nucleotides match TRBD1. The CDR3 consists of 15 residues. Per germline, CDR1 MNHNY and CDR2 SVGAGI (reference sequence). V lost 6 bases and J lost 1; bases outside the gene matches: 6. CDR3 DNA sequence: TGTGCCAGCAGATCCAGACAGGGTTCCTACAATGAGCAGTTCTTC. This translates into CASRSRQGSYNEQFF.

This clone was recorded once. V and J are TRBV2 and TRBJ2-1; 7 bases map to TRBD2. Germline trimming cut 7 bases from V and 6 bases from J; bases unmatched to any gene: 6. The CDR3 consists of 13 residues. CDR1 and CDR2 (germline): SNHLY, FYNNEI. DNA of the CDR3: TGTGCCAGCACCTCGACTAGCAGCAATGAGCAGTTCTTC. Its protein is CASTSTSSNEQFF.

The CDR3 sequence is CASSELSGTFGNTEAFF. The CDR3 nucleotides read TGTGCCAGCAGTGAACTATCGGGGACTTTTGGGAACACTGAAGCTTTCTTT. This chain joins TRBV2 and TRBJ1-1; maybe TRBD1 (5 bases). Trimming removed 2 bases from V and 1 base from J, with 17 bases in between. The CDR3 extends over 17 amino acids. CDR1 SNHLY and CDR2 FYNNEI come from the germline V gene.

The CDR3 here is CASSYRRTGLDEQYF. CDR3 DNA sequence: TGTGCCAGCAGCTATCGGAGGACAGGGTTAGACGAGCAGTACTTC. V and J are TRBV2 and TRBJ2-7; 8 bases align to TRBD1. The CDR3 sequence is 15 residues long. Looked up from germline, CDR1 is SNHLY and CDR2 is FYNNEI. V lost 6 bases and J lost 5; bases outside the gene matches: 12.

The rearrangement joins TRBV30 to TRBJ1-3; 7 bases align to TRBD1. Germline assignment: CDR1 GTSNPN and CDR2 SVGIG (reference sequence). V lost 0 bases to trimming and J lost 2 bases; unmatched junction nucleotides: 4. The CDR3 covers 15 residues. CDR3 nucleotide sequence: TGTGCCTGGAGTGTAAGACAGGGCCCTGGAAACACCATATATTTT. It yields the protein CAWSVRQGPGNTIYF.